The present T cell receptor (beta chain) was sequenced within a study of T cells in Graves' hyperthyroidism and ophthalmopathy. TCR beta CDR3 regions were amplified from RNA transcripts. Primed by the HTBI set, a first-round RT-PCR was run on the TCR CDR3. MiXCR, applied by TCRdb to the multiplex PCR reads, yields one record per CDR3 protein. Found here are 490,000 or so distinct CDR3 sequences, about 16% of them singletons; the top ten hold approximately 32%. The clonotype comes from a woman aged 30 to 39 with Graves' ophthalmopathy. Specimen: blood.

The CDR3 region has the DNA TGTGCCAGCAGCCAGCCAGATCGCGAGCAGTACTTC. The encoded protein is CASSQPDREQYF. The chain has TRBV3-1 and TRBJ2-7; D is unclear. V gave up 3 bases and J gave up 6 bases, with 9 bases separating them. Germline CDR1 and CDR2: LGHDT and YNNKEL (reference sequence). The CDR3 sequence is 12 residues long.